What follows are 5 T cell receptor beta chains derived from one specimen sequenced in a study of OX40 agonist ivuxolimab in advanced cancers. TCRdb keeps only in-frame clones here, not all; method: immunoSEQ multiplex PCR. Of about 64,000 clones in the sample, about 80% are singletons; the top ten hold more than 1%. Sequencing used CD4+ or CD8+ T cells sorted from blood, obtained in a trial of the OX40 agonist ivuxolimab. The receptors shown here come from an adult with an advanced solid tumor such as melanoma, head and neck, liver or kidney cancer.

The rearrangement uses TRBV4-1 and TRBJ1-2; 7 nucleotides line up with TRBD1. With 4 bases clipped from V and 3 bases from J, the junction kept 8 bases outside the gene matches. From germline, CDR1 is MGHRA and CDR2 YSYEKL. The CDR3 runs 15 residues. The DNA for the CDR3 is TGCGCCAGCAGCCCCCAGAGGGGGCTGGACTATGGCTACACCTTC. As protein: CASSPQRGLDYGYTF.

This sequence joins TRBV5-1 and TRBJ2-2; tentative D call: TRBD2 (5 bases). This CDR3 comprises 14 residues. The V gene's germline CDR1 is SGHRS and CDR2 YFSETQ. The CDR3 bases are TGCGCTACCGGTCGAGGGCGCGACGCCGGGGAGCTGTTTTTT. It encodes CATGRGRDAGELFF.

The rearrangement links TRBV30 to TRBJ1-1; 10 bases align to TRBD1. CDR1 is GTSNPN, CDR2 SVGIG, per germline (reference sequence). With V trimmed by 0 bases and J by 5 bases, 6 bases remained unmatched. CDR3 size: 15 residues. CDR3 sequence reads: CAWSVRGQGRTEAFF. The CDR3 DNA follows: TGTGCCTGGAGTGTACGGGGACAGGGGAGGACTGAAGCTTTCTTT.

The chain uses TRBV5-6 and TRBJ2-2; perhaps D is TRBD1 or TRBD2 (6 bases each). The CDR3 consists of 16 residues. Deletions cut 1 base from V and 1 base from J, with 11 bases between. The germline gives CDR1 SGHDT, CDR2 YYEEEE. In DNA, the CDR3 is TGTGCCAGCAGCTTGAGGGGGGCGCAGAACACCGGGGAGCTGTTTTTT. This translates into CASSLRGAQNTGELFF.

The chain employs TRBV7-2 and TRBJ2-7; D may be TRBD1 (5 bases). This CDR3 is 15 amino acids long. V lost 5 bases to trimming and J lost 0 bases, with 14 bases between them. Germline CDR1 reads SGHTA; CDR2 reads FQGNSA. CDR3: CASSPDSSNSYEQYF. In DNA, the CDR3 is TGTGCCAGCAGCCCCGACAGCAGTAACTCCTACGAGCAGTACTTC.